This paragraph covers one TCR beta chain sequence. Its antigen is not yet known. The junction does not match germline at one end; this may be a read error. The library was made by the immunoSEQ multiplex PCR assay. For the multiplex PCR, a mixture combining 60 forward primers for TCR Vbeta segments and 13 reverse primers for TCR Jbeta segments was used. The CDR3 region of rearranged TCR beta genes was amplified from genomic DNA with a multiplex PCR assay. The amplified TCR beta libraries were sequenced on the Illumina HiSeq System as 87-base-pair reads. As for how the authors treated the data: In a later analysis, approximately 74 million unique TCR beta chains were counted across the 666 repertoires, and approximately 11 million of these chains were shared by at least two donors. To remove PCR and sequencing errors, raw reads were error-corrected and collapsed into unique sequences using a nearest-neighbor algorithm that merged closely related sequences. CDR3 sequences were aligned to IMGT reference sequences to assign V, D and J gene segments. For a sequence to be retained, a match of at least six nucleotides was required to both a V gene segment and a J gene segment. Rearrangements were classified as productive when the CDR3 lacked stop codons and remained in frame with V and J, and all other rearrangements were classified as non-productive. CDR3 was defined by IMGT convention, running from the second conserved V-encoded cysteine to the conserved J-encoded phenylalanine. In an earlier analysis of more than 550 of the donors, sequences lacking an unambiguous match to a single V gene segment were excluded. An earlier analysis of 500 to 700 of the donors classified V segments as functional when productive rearrangements were above 56.7% and as segregating when the standard deviation between donors was above 5%. To diagnose cytomegalovirus status from the catalog of TCR beta chain sequences, a statistical classification framework was built. In a later analysis, TCR nucleotide sequences were compared against IMGT/GENE-DB human TR gene sequences so that V and J genes could be assigned. In a later analysis, CDR3 sequences and most-parsimonious VDJ recombination scenarios were assigned using the TCRdist pipeline. In a later analysis, every TCR beta chain was defined by the combination of its CDR3 amino acid sequence and its V-gene family, and reads without a unique V-gene family were dropped. A later analysis removed 450 to 600 highly shared, low-generation-probability nucleotide sequences to deal with suspected cross-contamination and a sequencing artifact. In a later analysis, a clonal expansion index was calculated for each public chain from normalized within-repertoire ranks of inferred template counts. In a later analysis, generation probabilities were computed using a VDJ recombination model fitted to out-of-frame rearrangements, and the results were checked against IGoR. A later analysis scored TCR-TCR, TCR-HLA and TCR-CMV co-occurrence with hypergeometric tests, applying a repertoire-size bias correction to TCR pairs. To estimate false discovery rates, a later analysis permuted the HLA or CMV assignments 20 times. In a later analysis, co-occurring TCRs were grouped using DBSCAN, with TCRdist sequence similarity added in when clustering inside HLA-allele-positive subsets. Repertoires with fewer than 30,000 or more than 120,000 public chains were left out of co-occurrence clustering, as were a handful of repertoires with anomalous nucleotide sharing. Entries here come from immuneACCESS through TCRdb and include only in-frame sequences with V and J called. Some clones fail to appear in such tables; in the studies checked, an unresolved V gene covers under half of the shortfall, and the cause of the remainder is unknown. D and trimming were read from the DNA, whereas the V and J calls and clone size are those reported in that table. This sample is represented by some 160,000 clones; about three quarters of them were singletons. The top ten clones comprise approximately 6.8% of the sample.

In total, roughly 670 healthy bone marrow donors made up the cohort. At the time of sampling, all cohort members were nominally healthy, though unrecorded immune exposures were likely present. The donor tested CMV seropositive and was one of the 289 seropositive cohort members. Every donor gave a peripheral blood sample, and the peripheral blood mononuclear cells from that sample were used for TCR beta sequencing. The Qiagen DNeasy Blood Extraction Kit was used to extract genomic DNA from the blood cell samples. The CDR3, from cysteine to phenylalanine, totals 13 residues. The sequence is cut down to CDR3 DNA, 39 bases in frame from base 1. The germline V gene (reference sequence) specifies SEHNR as CDR1 and FQNEAQ as CDR2. This entry belongs to a study of cytomegalovirus exposure and HLA in healthy donors (dated by TCRdb to the late 2010s). For the wider study: According to an earlier analysis of 587 of the donors, roughly 180 million T cells yielded some 120 million unique TCR beta sequences and about 280 Gb of sequence data. Rather than using new phenotypic data, the later analysis identified candidate immune exposures from TCR beta sequences and from how often those sequences occurred across donors. The study aimed to test whether cataloging public T cell receptors could reveal signatures of past pathogen exposure. Donor age, sex, ethnicity and CMV serostatus were collected together with the repertoire data. HLA typing covered class I and class II loci at four-digit resolution. Across about 370 genotyped donors of the cohort, an average of roughly 250,000 unique TCR beta nucleotide sequences per donor were sequenced, and around 20% of those sequences were non-productive. Roughly five DR-DQ haplotypes were handled as single units for association and clustering because linkage in the cohort was strong. Of the roughly 400 genotyped donors, about 80% fell in the genetic ancestry cluster associated with self-reported Caucasian donors. The study profiled the T cell repertoires of hundreds of subjects by immunosequencing and related them to cytomegalovirus serostatus. Besides the first cohort of 550 to 750 subjects, a separate validation cohort made up of about 120 different subjects was used. In a later analysis, previously published TCR beta repertoires from several hundred donors were re-analyzed and high-resolution HLA genotyping was added so that TCR occurrence patterns could be studied. Typing coverage differed by locus: A, B, C, DRB1 and DQB1 were typed in roughly 629-630 donors, DQA1 in roughly 500, DPA1 in around 580, and DPB1 in approximately 450. A later genetic analysis took genome-wide SNP genotypes for about three fifths of the roughly 670 donors and used that subset as a discovery cohort. To predict cytomegalovirus infection status, the study combined high-throughput TCR immunosequencing, statistical association of individual TCRs with disease status, and machine learning. Every repertoire in the discovery cohort had been generated on one and the same sequencing platform. In an earlier analysis of around 540 of the donors, high-throughput TCR beta sequencing was used to judge whether each TCR beta V gene segment behaved as functional or pseudogenic. Approximately 330 gigabases of sequencing data and around 88 million unique TCR sequences made up an early release that covered several hundred HLA-typed donors. Overall study results and their limits: The earlier analysis of approximately 560 of the donors excluded approximately 17 rarely observed V segments, including chromosome 9 orphons, because counts were too low. In a later genetic analysis, fewer N-insertions in productive TCRs were reported among donors in an Asian-associated ancestry cluster than the approximately 710-donor mean. A few of the identified cytomegalovirus-associated TCR beta chains were confirmed in vitro to be specific for cytomegalovirus antigens. Most TCR sequences were seen in very few donors, while some public TCRs were found in many individuals. In a later analysis, the rate of TCR association differed among HLA loci, with DRB1 alleles having the most associated TCRs and HLA-C alleles having the fewest. In a later analysis, HLA-associated TCR beta chains showed more clonal expansion and lower generation probabilities than non-associated chains that were equally common. This cohort had only TCR beta chains sequenced, and the lack of alpha or paired-chain data limited which features could be detected. Correlated functional status among segregating V segments might reflect linkage disequilibrium, but an unknown experimental factor could not be ruled out. Because HLA typing was missing for some donors at each locus, association tests included only the typed subset. A further reported finding was that TCR beta sequences accurately predicted the HLA-A and HLA-B alleles for most subjects in the first cohort. In a later genetic analysis, a missense DCLRE1C variant was associated with V-gene and J-gene trimming of TCR beta chains, and the association was replicated in an independent cohort. The only immune exposure information available for the cohort was CMV serostatus. The 87-base-pair reads could not distinguish some IMGT-functional V segments, including TRBV6-2 and TRBV6-3, so those segments were excluded. The classifier was reported to diagnose cytomegalovirus status with high specificity and sensitivity in both the original and validation cohorts. A later analysis associated about 17,000 TCR beta sequences with specific HLA alleles at a false discovery rate of 0.05. A group of highly shared sequence variants was considered likely to be a technical artifact of the sequencing pipeline. The authors suggested that the approach could potentially be generalized to other disease states and immunological phenotypes. Broadly in line with IMGT annotations, most TCR beta V segments showed up in productive rearrangements about 87% or about 30% of the time in an earlier analysis of 450 to 600 of the donors. The study listed 164 TCR beta chains as associated with cytomegalovirus. Most CMV-associated TCR beta chains appeared to be HLA-restricted in a later analysis, and the HLA associations seemed to be driven largely by CMV exposure. When HLA alleles, especially DR and DQ, strongly co-occurred, attributing TCR associations to individual alleles was difficult. According to a later analysis, parvovirus B19, influenza, CMV and Epstein-Barr virus appeared linked to several top co-occurrence clusters. Roughly uniform sequencing depth across donors was assumed in presence/absence analyses, although this assumption may not hold.

Input material: PBMCs. The origin of this receptor is a woman between 40 and 55 years old in good health and CMV-seropositive. Recombination linked TRBV7-9 to TRBJ2-5; a tentative D call is TRBD2 (5 bases match). CDR3 protein: CSSSLVSGETQYF. The nucleotide sequence is TGTTCCAGCAGCTTGGTCAGCGGAGAGACCCAGTACTTC.